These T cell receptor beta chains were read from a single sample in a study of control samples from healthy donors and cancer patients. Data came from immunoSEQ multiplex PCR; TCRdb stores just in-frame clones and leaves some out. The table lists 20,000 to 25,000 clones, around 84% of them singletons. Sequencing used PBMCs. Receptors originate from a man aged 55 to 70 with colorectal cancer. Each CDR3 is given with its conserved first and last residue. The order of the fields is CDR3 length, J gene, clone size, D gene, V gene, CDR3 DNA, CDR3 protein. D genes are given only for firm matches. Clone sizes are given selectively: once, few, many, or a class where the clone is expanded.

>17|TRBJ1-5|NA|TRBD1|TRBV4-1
TGCGCCAGCAGCCAAGTTTGGGACAGGGCGGGCAATCAGCCCCAGCATTTT
CASSQVWDRAGNQPQHF
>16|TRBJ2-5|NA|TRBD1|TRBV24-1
TGTGCCACCAGTGAATCCGGGACAGGGGGCTTAGAGACCCAGTACTTC
CATSESGTGGLETQYF
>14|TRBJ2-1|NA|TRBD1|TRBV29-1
TGCAGCGTCTTCCGCCGGGACAGGGGTGATGAGCAGTTCTTC
CSVFRRDRGDEQFF
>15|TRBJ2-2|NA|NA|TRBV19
TGTGCCAGTAGTATTGAACCGGGGAACGGCGGGGAGCTGTTTTTT
CASSIEPGNGGELFF
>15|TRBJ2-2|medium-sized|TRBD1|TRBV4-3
TGCGCCAGCAGTCAGCGGGACAGGGACACCGGGGAGCTGTTTTTT
CASSQRDRDTGELFF
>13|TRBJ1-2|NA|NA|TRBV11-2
TGTGCCAGCAGCCGGACACCCAACTATGGCTACACCTTC
CASSRTPNYGYTF
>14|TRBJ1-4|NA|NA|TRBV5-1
TGCGCCAGCAGCTTGGCGGGAAGGGCAAACAAACTGTTTTTT
CASSLAGRANKLFF
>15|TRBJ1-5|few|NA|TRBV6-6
TGTGCCAGCAACCATCAGGAAAATAGCAATCAGCCCCAGCATTTT
CASNHQENSNQPQHF
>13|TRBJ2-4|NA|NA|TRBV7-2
TGTGCCAGCAGTTACAGGGGGGGAGACATTCAGTACTTC
CASSYRGGDIQYF
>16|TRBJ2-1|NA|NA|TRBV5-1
TGCGCCAGCAGCTTGGTTCCGGGGAGCTCCTACAATGAGCAGTTCTTC
CASSLVPGSSYNEQFF
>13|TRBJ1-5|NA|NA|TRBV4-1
TGCGCCAGCAGCCAAGGAGGGGTCCAGCCCCAGCATTTT
CASSQGGVQPQHF
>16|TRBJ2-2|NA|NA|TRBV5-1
TGCGCCAGCAGCCAGGACTTTACCGCGAACACCGGGGAGCTGTTTTTT
CASSQDFTANTGELFF
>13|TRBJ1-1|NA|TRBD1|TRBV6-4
TGTGCCAGCAGCCGCATCCAGGGGGCTGAAGCTTTCTTT
CASSRIQGAEAFF
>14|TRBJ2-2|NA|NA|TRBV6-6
TGTGCCAGCAGTTCTCCCCAGGGTACCGGGGAGCTGTTTTTT
CASSSPQGTGELFF
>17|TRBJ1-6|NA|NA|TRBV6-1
TGTGCCAGCAGTGATACAGAAAGGAGCTCCTATAATTCACCCCTCCACTTT
CASSDTERSSYNSPLHF
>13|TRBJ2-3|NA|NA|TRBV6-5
TGTGCCAGCACTTTTAGGGACACAGATACGCAGTATTTT
CASTFRDTDTQYF
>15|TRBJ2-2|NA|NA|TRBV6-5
TGTGCCAGCTCACTTCGGCGGGGAAACACCGGGGAGCTGTTTTTT
CASSLRRGNTGELFF
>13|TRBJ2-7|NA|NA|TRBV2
TGTGCCAGCGGCAAGGACGGGGGCTACGAGCAGTACTTC
CASGKDGGYEQYF
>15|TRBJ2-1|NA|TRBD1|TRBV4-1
TGCGCCAGCAGCCAAACCGCCAGGACAGGGAGTGAGCAGTTCTTC
CASSQTARTGSEQFF
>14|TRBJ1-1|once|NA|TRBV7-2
TGTGCCAGCAGCTTGGCCCCCGGGCCCACTGAAGCTTTCTTT
CASSLAPGPTEAFF